Listed below are T cell receptor beta chains from one sample, sequenced in a study of monozygotic twins with cystic fibrosis. The method was immunoSEQ multiplex PCR; TCRdb's version includes in-frame clones alone and lacks a portion of them. The table includes under 25,000 clones, about 97% detected once. Sequenced sample: blood. The receptors come from a girl between 10 and 17 years old with cystic fibrosis. The CDR3 runs from the conserved cysteine through the conserved F or W. D genes are given only for firm matches. Clone size appears in some rows only: once, few, many, or a class for an expanded clone.

v_gene	j_gene	abundance	d_gene	CDR3aa	CDR3nt
TRBV29-1	TRBJ1-1	.	.	CSVWDRTEAFF	TGCAGCGTTTGGGACCGAACTGAAGCTTTCTTT
TRBV20-1	TRBJ1-3	.	.	CSASRGDTIYF	TGCAGTGCTAGTCGGGGGGACACCATATATTTT
TRBV6-1	TRBJ1-1	.	.	CASTLMGAEAFF	TGTGCCAGCACCCTTATGGGGGCTGAAGCTTTCTTT
TRBV5-1	TRBJ2-1	once	TRBD2	CASSPGLAGPEQFF	TGCGCCAGCAGCCCCGGACTAGCGGGCCCTGAGCAGTTCTTC
TRBV4-1	TRBJ2-1	.	TRBD2	CASRSGGGRSYNEQFF	TGCGCCAGCAGATCGGGGGGAGGGCGGTCCTACAATGAGCAGTTCTTC
TRBV7-2	TRBJ1-2	few	.	CASSPRLPYGYTF	TGTGCCAGCAGCCCGCGACTCCCTTATGGCTACACCTTC
TRBV5-4	TRBJ2-5	.	TRBD2	CASSWGTSGTGETQYF	TGTGCCAGCAGCTGGGGGACTAGCGGGACCGGAGAGACCCAGTACTTC
TRBV6-5	TRBJ1-2	.	.	CASRTGVWVSGYTF	TGTGCCAGCAGGACAGGAGTCTGGGTCTCTGGCTACACCTTC
TRBV29-1	TRBJ1-2	.	TRBD1	CSVVGRGTVNYGYTF	TGCAGCGTTGTGGGCAGGGGGACAGTTAACTATGGCTACACCTTC
TRBV2	TRBJ2-1	.	.	CASSEGTANYNEQFF	TGTGCCAGCAGTGAAGGGACAGCGAATTACAATGAGCAGTTCTTC
TRBV5-1	TRBJ1-1	.	TRBD1	CASSRRSGQGNTEAFF	TGCGCCAGCAGCCGCCGGTCTGGACAGGGGAACACTGAAGCTTTCTTT
TRBV19	TRBJ1-3	once	.	CASSPSRSGNTIYF	TGTGCCAGTAGTCCCTCCAGGTCTGGAAACACCATATATTTT
TRBV5-4	TRBJ1-1	.	.	CASSSDKQGAEAFF	TGTGCCAGCAGCTCCGATAAACAGGGCGCTGAAGCTTTCTTT
TRBV5-6	TRBJ2-6	.	.	CASSSTAWISGANVLTF	TGTGCCAGCAGCTCTACGGCGTGGATCTCTGGGGCCAACGTCCTGACTTTC
TRBV29-1	TRBJ1-2	.	.	CSVRTASSNYGYTF	TGCAGCGTTAGAACCGCGTCTTCTAACTATGGCTACACCTTC
TRBV4-1	TRBJ2-3	.	.	CASSHGLNTDTQYF	TGCGCCAGCAGCCACGGGCTAAACACAGATACGCAGTATTTT
TRBV30	TRBJ2-1	.	.	CACARGAGGRRDSEQFF	TGTGCCTGCGCTCGGGGCGCGGGAGGCCGAAGGGACAGTGAGCAGTTCTTC
TRBV19	TRBJ1-5	.	.	CASSMLSNNQPQHF	TGTGCCAGTAGTATGCTCAGCAACAATCAGCCCCAGCATTTT
TRBV7-2	TRBJ2-2	.	.	CASSLVSNTGELFF	TGTGCCAGCAGCTTAGTCTCGAACACCGGGGAGCTGTTTTTT
TRBV4-3	TRBJ1-4	.	TRBD1	CASSQVYRGLEKLFF	TGCGCCAGCAGCCAAGTTTACAGGGGGCTTGAAAAACTGTTTTTT
TRBV29-1	TRBJ2-5	.	TRBD2	CSVDWLAGMTQYF	TGCAGCGTTGATTGGCTAGCGGGAATGACCCAGTACTTC
TRBV7-2	TRBJ2-5	.	.	CASSLIRAGVRETQYF	TGTGCCAGCAGCTTAATTCGGGCAGGGGTGAGGGAGACCCAGTACTTC
TRBV5-8	TRBJ1-2	.	TRBD1	CASSPGQDYGYTF	TGTGCCAGCAGCCCGGGACAGGACTATGGCTACACCTTC
TRBV28	TRBJ2-7	.	.	CASSTPGQNYEQYF	TGTGCCAGCAGTACACCTGGACAGAACTACGAGCAGTACTTC
TRBV9	TRBJ2-1	.	TRBD2	CASSVGSAGGYNEQFF	TGTGCCAGCAGCGTAGGATCAGCGGGGGGGTACAATGAGCAGTTCTTC
TRBV28	TRBJ1-1	once	TRBD1	CASSPRTGMETEAFF	TGTGCCAGCAGTCCAAGGACAGGGATGGAGACTGAAGCTTTCTTT
TRBV6-5	TRBJ1-1	.	.	CASSYSAGAEAFF	TGTGCCAGCAGTTACTCGGCCGGCGCTGAAGCTTTCTTT
TRBV5-6	TRBJ2-3	.	.	CASSYGDSTDTQYF	TGTGCCAGCAGCTACGGAGACAGCACAGATACGCAGTATTTT
TRBV30	TRBJ2-1	.	.	CAWSLEYSPHNEQFF	TGTGCCTGGAGCCTCGAGTATTCGCCGCACAATGAGCAGTTCTTC
TRBV4-2	TRBJ1-2	once	.	CASSLRAEGDYGYTF	TGTGCCAGCAGCCTCCGGGCGGAAGGGGACTATGGCTACACCTTC
TRBV2	TRBJ2-1	.	.	CASPSSYNEQFF	TGTGCCAGCCCGAGCTCCTACAATGAGCAGTTCTTC
TRBV6-5	TRBJ2-5	.	TRBD2	CASRGLAGVETQYF	TGTGCCAGCAGGGGACTAGCGGGAGTGGAGACCCAGTACTTC
TRBV7-6	TRBJ2-5	once	.	CASSLAPTAQETQYF	TGTGCCAGCAGCTTAGCGCCGACAGCGCAAGAGACCCAGTACTTC
TRBV4-3	TRBJ2-7	once	.	CASSQDGGGHYEQYF	TGCGCCAGCAGCCAAGATGGAGGGGGCCACTACGAGCAGTACTTC
TRBV6-1	TRBJ2-7	.	.	CASTSQGDSSYEQYF	TGTGCCAGCACTTCACAGGGCGATAGCTCCTACGAGCAGTACTTC
TRBV28	TRBJ2-7	.	.	CASSSPAGTDSYEQYF	TGTGCCAGCAGTTCTCCTGCCGGGACCGACTCCTACGAGCAGTACTTC
TRBV29-1	TRBJ1-4	.	.	CSVEGDGIDATNEKLFF	TGCAGCGTTGAAGGAGACGGGATAGACGCAACTAATGAAAAACTGTTTTTT
TRBV19	TRBJ2-1	.	TRBD1	CASSRMDRVIYNEQFF	TGTGCCAGTAGTAGGATGGACAGGGTAATATACAATGAGCAGTTCTTC
TRBV9	TRBJ2-1	.	TRBD2	CASSVGASGSSYNEQFF	TGTGCCAGCAGCGTAGGGGCTAGCGGGAGTAGCTACAATGAGCAGTTCTTC
TRBV18	TRBJ1-4	.	.	CASSPPTVRNEKLFF	TGTGCCAGCTCACCACCGACAGTTCGTAACGAAAAACTGTTTTTT
TRBV4-1	TRBJ2-2	once	.	CASSLPYAFGAGELFF	TGCGCCAGCAGCCTTCCATACGCATTCGGAGCCGGGGAGCTGTTTTTT
TRBV16	TRBJ2-3	once	.	CASSPQGRTDTQYF	TGTGCCAGCAGCCCCCAGGGCCGCACAGATACGCAGTATTTT
TRBV4-2	TRBJ1-2	.	.	CASSQDAGGGNGYTF	TGTGCCAGCAGCCAAGATGCGGGTGGTGGCAATGGCTACACCTTC
TRBV4-2	TRBJ1-1	.	TRBD1	CASSRTGEDTEAFF	TGTGCCAGCAGCCGTACAGGGGAGGACACTGAAGCTTTCTTT
TRBV4-3	TRBJ2-3	.	TRBD1	CASSQDGGTGGTDTQYF	TGCGCCAGCAGCCAAGATGGAGGGACAGGGGGAACAGATACGCAGTATTTT